What follows is one T cell receptor beta chain and its context. Germline V lookup: CDR1 MDHEN, CDR2 SYDVKM. After removal of 9 bases from V and 8 bases from J, the junction contained 11 bases not matched to a gene. This CDR3 spans 14 amino acids. The sample originates from a study of blood T cells in healthy people across ages. Alongside a J-beta primer mix, a sample-barcoded 5' primer served in a second PCR lasting 7 to 11 cycles. TCRdb itself ran the 5' RACE reads through MiXCR, one entry per CDR3 protein. The sample contains roughly 700,000 distinct CDR3 sequences, roughly 32% of which appear only once.

This TCR was sampled from a woman of 80 years or more in good health. The sequencing input was blood. This chain links TRBV28 with TRBJ2-1; 9 bases are shared with TRBD1. In DNA, the CDR3 is TGTGCCAGTGCCCCGGGACAGGGCAAAGATGAGCAGTTCTTC. This encodes CASAPGQGKDEQFF.